One T cell receptor (beta chain) is described in this entry. Its antigen is not identified. This record belongs to a study of T cell repertoires in cytomegalovirus infection. The overall study: A matching HLA type, together with CMV infection, was signaled by public TCR beta signatures.

Germline V gene lookup returns CDR1 SEHNR and CDR2 FQNEAQ (reference sequence). V lost 7 bases and J 12 bases, leaving 25 bases between the germline ends. The CDR3 has 15 residues. TCRdb reprocessed the reads via MiXCR and lists one record per CDR3 protein. The sample gives around 55,000 distinct CDR3 sequences, 20% of which show up once; approximately 25% is in the top ten. The chain combines TRBV7-9 with TRBJ2-1; D is possibly TRBD2 (5 bases). This TCR was recovered from a human donor in good health (CMV status not recorded). Some clones in this sample may be carry-over from other donors' samples. Specimen: CD8+ T cells from cultured PBMCs, collected from culture after CMV antigen stimulation. CDR3 bases: TGTGCCAGCACCTCCCCAAGAGAAGGGAGAACTCGGCAGTTCTTC. Its protein is CASTSPREGRTRQFF.